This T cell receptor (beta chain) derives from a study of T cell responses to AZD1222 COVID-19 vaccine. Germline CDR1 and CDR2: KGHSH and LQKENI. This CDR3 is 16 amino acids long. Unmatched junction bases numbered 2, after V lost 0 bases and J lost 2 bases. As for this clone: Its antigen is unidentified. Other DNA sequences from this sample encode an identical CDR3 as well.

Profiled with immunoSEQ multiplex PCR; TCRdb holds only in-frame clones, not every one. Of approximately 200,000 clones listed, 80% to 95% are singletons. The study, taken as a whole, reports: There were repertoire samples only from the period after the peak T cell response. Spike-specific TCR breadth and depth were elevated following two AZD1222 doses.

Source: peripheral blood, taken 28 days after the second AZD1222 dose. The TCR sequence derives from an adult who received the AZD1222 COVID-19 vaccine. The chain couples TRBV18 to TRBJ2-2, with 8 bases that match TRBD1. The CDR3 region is CASSPPTGGNTGELFF. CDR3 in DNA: TGTGCCAGCTCACCACCTACAGGGGGTAACACCGGGGAGCTGTTTTTT.